This TCR beta chain was observed in a study of control samples from healthy donors and cancer patients (dated by TCRdb to the early 2020s). As to this clone: Its antigen target is currently unknown. No much larger clone exists at a distance of one base, and base qualities are not known.

The library was generated by the immunoSEQ multiplex PCR assay. What TCRdb holds here is the immuneACCESS table cut down to in-frame rearrangements. Part of the clones is not present; checked against another copy, under half of the missing clones reflect an unresolved V gene, and the others are unexplained. The sample table lists some 130,000 clones, approximately 94% of them with a count of one. The ten largest make up 1.5% to 2% of the sample. V and J are truncated by 2 bases and 3 bases respectively, leaving an intervening sequence of 19 bases. From the cysteine through the phenylalanine, the CDR3 covers 18 amino acids. Here the CDR3 DNA is all that survives: 54 bases in frame from base 1. Taken from the germline V gene, the CDR1 and CDR2 loops are KGHDR and SFDVKD.

The specimen was PBMCs. The source of this sequence is a man aged 50 to 60 with head and neck cancer. The sequence is built from TRBV24-1 and TRBJ2-1; TRBD1 is perhaps the D gene, given 5 matching bases. The CDR3 loop reads CATSDWGSIEWGYNEQFF. The DNA sequence is given as TGTGCCACCAGTGATTGGGGCTCAATCGAATGGGGCTACAATGAGCAGTTCTTC.